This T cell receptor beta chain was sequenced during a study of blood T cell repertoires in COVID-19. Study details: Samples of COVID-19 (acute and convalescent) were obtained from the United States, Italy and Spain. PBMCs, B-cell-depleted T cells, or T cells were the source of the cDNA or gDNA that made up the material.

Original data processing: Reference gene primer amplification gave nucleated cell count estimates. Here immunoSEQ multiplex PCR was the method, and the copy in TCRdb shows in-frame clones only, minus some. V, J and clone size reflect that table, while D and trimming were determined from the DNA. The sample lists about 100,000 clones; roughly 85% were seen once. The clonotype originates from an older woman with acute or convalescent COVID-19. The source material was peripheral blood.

CDR3 DNA sequence: TGTGCCAGCAGTGAATGGACAGCCCCTAATCAGCCCCAGCATTTT. Translated, it gives CASSEWTAPNQPQHF. This rearrangement joins TRBV2 to TRBJ1-5; possibly TRBD1 for D (6 bases). The V end lost 2 bases, the J end lost 4 bases, and 12 bases lay between the germline ends. The CDR3 length is 15 residues. CDR1 is SNHLY and CDR2 is FYNNEI in the germline V gene. Using reference TRBV2 and TRBJ1-5 for the parts outside the CDR3, the full variable domain is EPEVTQTPSHQVTQMGQEVILRCVPISNHLYFYWYRQILGQKVEFLVSFYNNEISEKSEIFDDQFSVERPDGSNFTLKIRSTKLEDSAMYFCASSEWTAPNQPQHFGDGTRLSIL.